The table lists the clone carrying this TCR beta chain with a few counts. The sample is drawn from a study of T-cell reconstitution after alpha-beta-depleted transplantation in children. V was shortened by 0 bases and J by 6 bases, with 15 bases between the two germline ends. Germline assignment: CDR1 LNHNV and CDR2 YYDKDF (reference sequence). This CDR3 is 15 amino acids long. For TCRbeta, the library was prepared with unique molecular identifiers. Using its own MiXCR run on the PCR reads, TCRdb lists one record per CDR3 protein. Here the sample spans about 480,000 distinct CDR3 sequences, about an eighth being singletons.

The chain joins TRBV15 to TRBJ2-7; TRBD1 might be the D (6 bases). The sequence derives from a human donor who donated a stem cell graft to a child with combined immunodeficiency. The sequences come from PBMCs from the stem cell graft donor, collected from the stem cell graft. The CDR3 sequence is CATSRDVPGVREQYF. The CDR3 DNA sequence: TGTGCCACCAGCAGAGATGTTCCAGGGGTTCGCGAGCAGTACTTC.